This T cell receptor beta chain emerged from a study of blood T cell repertoires in COVID-19. Turning to the study itself: Sites in the United States, Italy and Spain provided acute and convalescent COVID-19 samples. Sample material is recorded as cDNA or gDNA derived from T cells, B-cell-depleted T cells, or PBMCs.

The V and J ends lost 2 bases and 6 bases respectively, with 14 bases between them. The CDR3 sequence is 14 residues long. Germline CDR1 is SGHVS and CDR2 is FQNEAQ. Ages ranged from about 18 to 90 years, with residence in about two dozen US areas. Authors' analysis steps: Amplification of reference gene primers provided the estimated nucleated cell counts. Measured with immunoSEQ multiplex PCR; TCRdb has only the in-frame clones, and not every one. Clonal size and the V and J genes are those of that table, whereas D and trimming came from the DNA. The repertoire holds some 340,000 clones, around 87% seen once, with about 5.2% in the top ten.

The V gene is TRBV7-8, the J gene TRBJ2-7; tentative D call: TRBD2 (6 bases). Sequencing was done on a sample of PBMCs or T cells enriched from blood (not recorded which). This TCR came from a woman aged 30 to 39 who had recovered from COVID-19. The CDR3 DNA reads TGTGCCAGCAGCTTAATGGGGGGAGTAGGCGAGCAGTACTTC. Protein: CASSLMGGVGEQYF.